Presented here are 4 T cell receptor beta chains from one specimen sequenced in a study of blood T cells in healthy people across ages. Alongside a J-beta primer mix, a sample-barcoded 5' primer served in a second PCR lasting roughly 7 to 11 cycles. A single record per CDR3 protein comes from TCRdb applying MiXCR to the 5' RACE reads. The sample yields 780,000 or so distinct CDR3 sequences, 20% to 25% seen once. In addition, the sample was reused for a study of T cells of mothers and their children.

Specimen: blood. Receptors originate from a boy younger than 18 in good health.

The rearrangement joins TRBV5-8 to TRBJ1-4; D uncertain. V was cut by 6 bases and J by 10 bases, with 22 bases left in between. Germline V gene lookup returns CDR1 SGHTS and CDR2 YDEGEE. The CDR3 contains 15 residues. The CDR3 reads CASNPGGLLVGKLFF. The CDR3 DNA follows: TGTGCCAGCAACCCCGGAGGTCTCCTCGTCGGAAAACTGTTTTTT.

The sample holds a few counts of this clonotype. The CDR3 coding sequence is TGTGCCAGCAGCTTCAGGGATTCACCCCTCCACTTT. Protein sequence: CASSFRDSPLHF. This chain uses TRBV7-2 with TRBJ1-6, with a possible D match to TRBD1 (5 bases). The CDR3 consists of 12 residues. Trimming took off 3 bases at V and 8 bases at J, with 5 bases between the two ends. Germline V gene sequence: CDR1 SGHTA, CDR2 FQGNSA.

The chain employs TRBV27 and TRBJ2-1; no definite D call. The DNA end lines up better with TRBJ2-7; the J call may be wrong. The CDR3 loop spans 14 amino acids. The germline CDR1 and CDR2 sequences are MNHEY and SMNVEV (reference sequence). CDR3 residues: CASSLILGPVEQYF. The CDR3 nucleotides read TGTGCCAGCAGTTTAATTCTAGGGCCGGTGGAGCAGTACTTC.

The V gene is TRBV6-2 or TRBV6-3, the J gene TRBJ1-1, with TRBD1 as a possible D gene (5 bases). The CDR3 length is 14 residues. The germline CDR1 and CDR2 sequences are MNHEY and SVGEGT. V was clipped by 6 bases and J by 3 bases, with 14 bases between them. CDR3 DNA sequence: TGTGCCAGCAGGGAACAGGCTGGGTACACTGAAGCTTTCTTT. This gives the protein CASREQAGYTEAFF.